This section outlines one TCR beta chain sequence together with its context. What it recognizes is unknown. Germline V gene data show CDR1 as SGHRS and CDR2 as YFSETQ. Trimming took off 0 bases at V and 4 bases at J, with 9 bases between the two ends. The CDR3 contains 14 residues. These data are taken from a study of lymphopenia after photon versus proton radiotherapy. Study outcomes and limitations: Under photons, naive T cells and diversity fell while effector/memory populations rose. Only patients who died were analyzed for survival; proton advantage is unproven. Post-nadir diversity loss with photons came from oligoclonal expansion, particularly CD8+ Temra cells.

Sequencing was performed with immunoSEQ multiplex PCR; in TCRdb, only in-frame clones are kept and a portion is missing. The data show 25,000 to 30,000 clones, around 82% seen once. The clonotype originates from a man between 50 and 59 years old with gastric cancer. Sequenced material: peripheral blood, taken from a patient treated with photon-based radiotherapy. V is TRBV5-1 and J is TRBJ2-3, with D possibly TRBD1 on 6 matching bases. CDR3 protein: CASSLEQGPDTQYF. The CDR3 DNA follows: TGCGCCAGCAGCTTGGAACAGGGCCCAGATACGCAGTATTTT.